Here is one T cell receptor beta chain with its context. Its antigen is as yet unknown. Sequencing used immunoSEQ multiplex PCR; TCRdb keeps in-frame clones, though not all of them. The sample holds under 65,000 clones; 70% to 90% are singletons and the top ten take 10% to 15%. In germline, CDR1 is SGDLS, CDR2 YYNGEE. The J segment lost 6 bases and the V segment lost 3 bases, leaving 8 bases of the junction unmatched. CDR3 length equals 15 residues. This sample is part of a study of OX40 agonist ivuxolimab in advanced cancers. Broader study findings: Not determined was the antigen specificity of the expanded peripheral T cells.

This clonotype originated in an adult with an advanced solid tumor such as melanoma, head and neck, liver or kidney cancer. The genes are TRBV9 and TRBJ2-1, with 8 bases fitting TRBD2. Sequencing used CD4+ or CD8+ T cells sorted from blood, obtained in a trial of the OX40 agonist ivuxolimab. For the CDR3, the DNA is TGTGCCAGCAGCGGTAGCGGGACCTCGAGCAATGAGCAGTTCTTC. It encodes CASSGSGTSSNEQFF.